The 7 T cell receptor beta chains below all came from one sample that was sequenced in a study of T cells after yellow fever vaccination. TCRdb fed the 5' RACE reads into MiXCR, producing one record per CDR3 protein. Counted here are about 230,000 distinct CDR3 sequences, roughly 6.3% occurring once; the ten biggest clones make up 0.8% to 1.2%. The sample consisted of CD4+ T cells sorted from PBMCs, taken on the day of the yellow fever booster vaccination. The receptors were gathered from a man aged 30 to 45 who received the YFV17D yellow fever vaccine.

The genes are TRBV3-1 and TRBJ2-3; D uncertain. The germline V and J ends were trimmed by 11 bases and 2 bases, with 20 bases remaining between them. The CDR3 loop spans 15 amino acids. CDR1 and CDR2 from the germline V gene are LGHDT and YNNKEL (reference sequence). CDR3 region: CASTHSIAPTDTQYF. In nucleotides, the CDR3 is TGTGCCTCCACCCATTCAATCGCCCCCACAGATACGCAGTATTTT.

At least ten counts were recorded for this clonotype. The rearrangement links TRBV6-2 or TRBV6-3 to TRBJ2-1; TRBD2 matches 13 bases. This CDR3 has 16 residues. CDR1 MNHEY and CDR2 SVGEGT come from the germline V gene. With 5 bases clipped from V and 3 bases from J, the junction kept 4 bases outside the gene matches. CDR3 in DNA: TGTGCCAGCAGTCGGACTAGCGGGAGATACTACAATGAGCAGTTCTTC. Amino acids: CASSRTSGRYYNEQFF.

The chain couples TRBV5-4 to TRBJ2-6; D gene uncertain. Trimming shortened V by 0 bases and J by 4 bases, and 11 bases separated the two germline ends. This CDR3 is built from 16 residues. Per the germline V gene, CDR1 is SGHNT and CDR2 is YYREEE (reference sequence). The CDR3 loop is CASSLDAQPGANVLTF. In DNA form, the CDR3 reads TGTGCCAGCAGCTTGGATGCTCAGCCCGGGGCCAACGTCCTGACTTTC.

This clonotype was seen a handful of times. This chain joins TRBV28 and TRBJ2-6, with 10 bases aligning to TRBD1. In germline, CDR1 is MDHEN, CDR2 SYDVKM. The CDR3 runs 18 residues. V trimming: 7 bases; J trimming: 3 bases; junction bases outside the gene matches: 12. The CDR3 here is CASNLRDRGSGGANVLTF. CDR3 DNA sequence: TGTGCCAGCAACCTCCGGGACAGGGGAAGTGGTGGGGCCAACGTCCTGACTTTC.

The sample holds many counts of this clonotype. J is TRBJ2-4 and V is TRBV12-3 or TRBV12-4; 11 nucleotides agree with TRBD2. This CDR3 has 13 amino acids. V was pared by 6 bases and J by 9 bases, with 4 bases of the junction left unmatched. This CDR3 reads CASSSSGRRIQYF. In DNA, the CDR3 is TGTGCCAGCAGCTCTAGCGGGAGGCGCATTCAGTACTTC.

This clonotype was recorded a few times. This chain connects TRBV20-1 to TRBJ2-5; tentative D call: TRBD2 (6 bases). V shed 4 bases and J shed 0 bases, with 15 bases lying between them. The CDR3 totals 15 residues. The germline V gene encodes CDR1 DFQATT and CDR2 SNEGSKA (reference sequence). For the CDR3, the DNA is TGCAGTGCTAAGCCGGGACTGCCGTACCAAGAGACCCAGTACTTC. Amino acid sequence: CSAKPGLPYQETQYF.

This clonotype turned up a few times. The V call is TRBV20-1, the J call TRBJ2-7; no reliable D call. The germline V gene encodes CDR1 DFQATT and CDR2 SNEGSKA (reference sequence). Between the trimmed V and J ends, which lost 5 bases and 0 bases, there was a span of 11 bases. The CDR3 runs 13 residues. CDR3 in amino acids: CSASHRVSYEQYF. Here the CDR3 DNA reads TGCAGTGCTTCCCATCGGGTCTCCTACGAGCAGTACTTC.